This T cell receptor (beta chain) derives from a study of blood T cell repertoires in COVID-19. Study-wide context: COVID-19 samples from acute and convalescent phases originated in the United States, Italy and Spain. T cells, B-cell-depleted T cells, or PBMCs provided the cDNA or gDNA that served as material.

Original analysis: Estimation of nucleated cell counts was performed using reference gene primer amplification. Assay: immunoSEQ multiplex PCR; the TCRdb copy retains only in-frame clones and omits some. The V and J calls and clone size are taken from that table; D and trimming were inferred from the DNA. The sample has some 150,000 clones; around four fifths are singletons. The table lists this clone with a count of one. CDR1 is MDHEN, CDR2 SYDVKM, per germline. V lost 3 bases, J lost 5 bases, and 12 bases stayed unmatched. There are 19 residues in the CDR3. The clonotype was recovered from a middle-aged man who had recovered from COVID-19. Sequencing was done on a sample of peripheral blood. The chain couples TRBV28 to TRBJ2-3; TRBD2 matches 15 bases. The CDR3 DNA sequence: TGTGCCAGCAGTTTTCAAGGACTAGCGGGAGGGCCCGGCTTAGATACGCAGTATTTT. It is translated as CASSFQGLAGGPGLDTQYF.